Sequencing of this T cell receptor beta chain was carried out in a study of cytomegalovirus exposure and HLA in healthy donors. Findings and limits, study-wide: Within an earlier analysis, most TCR beta V segments proved productive either about 87% or about 30% of the time.

The donors (healthy individuals) were bone marrow donors. A note on this clone: The antigen remains undetermined.

The PCR contained 60 Vbeta and 13 Jbeta primers. Sequencing was performed with immunoSEQ multiplex PCR; in TCRdb, only in-frame clones are kept and a portion is missing. Counted here are around 140,000 clones, over 65% occurring once; the ten biggest clones make up about 3.2%. Germline lookup yields CDR1 LNHDA and CDR2 SQIVND (reference sequence). V shed 8 bases and J 4 bases; nucleotides not matched to a gene: 9. The CDR3 totals 15 residues. The sequenced sample consisted of PBMCs. This sequence joins TRBV19 and TRBJ1-2; 11 nucleotides line up with TRBD1. The TCR originated in a female donor in good health and CMV-seronegative. CDR3 bases: TGTGCCAGTTTTTCCGCAGGACAGGGGGCCTATGGCTACACCTTC. Its translation: CASFSAGQGAYGYTF.